The present entry profiles one T cell receptor beta chain with its context. What it recognizes is unknown. The CDR3 covers 13 residues. V lost 4 bases to trimming and J lost 4 bases; unmatched junction nucleotides: 3. Germline V gene sequence: CDR1 SNHLY, CDR2 FYNNEI. Assay: immunoSEQ multiplex PCR; the TCRdb copy retains only in-frame clones and omits some. Of approximately 16,000 clones listed, over 80% are singletons. The data belong to a study of CD4+ T cells in melanoma. Study-level findings and limits: In melanoma, neoantigen-specific CD4+ T cells reportedly differed in differentiation state.

This TCR came from a human donor with melanoma. Sequenced sample: cells from a culture (not recorded whether cultured in vitro). This chain connects TRBV2 to TRBJ1-2; 7 nucleotides match TRBD1. Here the CDR3 reads CASSGTGFYGYTF. CDR3 coding DNA: TGTGCCAGCAGTGGGACAGGATTCTATGGCTACACCTTC.